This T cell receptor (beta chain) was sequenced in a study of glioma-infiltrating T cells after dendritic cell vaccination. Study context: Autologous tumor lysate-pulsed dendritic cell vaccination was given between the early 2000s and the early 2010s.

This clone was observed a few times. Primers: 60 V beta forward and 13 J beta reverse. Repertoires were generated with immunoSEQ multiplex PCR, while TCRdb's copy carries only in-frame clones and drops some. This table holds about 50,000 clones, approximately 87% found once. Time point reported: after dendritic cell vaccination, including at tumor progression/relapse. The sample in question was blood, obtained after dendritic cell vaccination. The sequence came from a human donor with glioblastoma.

For the CDR3, the DNA is TGTGCCAGCAGAGAAGGACTAGCGATTACCTACGAGCAGTACTTC. Protein product: CASREGLAITYEQYF. The rearrangement links TRBV28 to TRBJ2-5, with 9 nucleotides matching TRBD2. The DNA matches TRBJ2-7 better at its end, which makes the J call doubtful. The CDR3 is 15 amino acids. CDR1 MDHEN and CDR2 SYDVKM come from the germline V gene.